The clone carrying this T cell receptor (beta chain) was observed many times. Its antigen is undetermined. This sample is part of a study of T cells in Graves' hyperthyroidism and ophthalmopathy. Study details: Before any treatment, at initial diagnosis, peripheral blood was collected. General study points: Appearing also in blood were most of the thyroid clonotypes expanded above 0.001.

The V gene's germline CDR1 is DFQATT and CDR2 SNEGSKA (reference sequence). This CDR3 region has 16 residues. With V trimmed by 4 bases and J by 3 bases, 6 bases remained unmatched. There were TCR beta CDR3 regions amplified from RNA transcripts. HTBI primers drove first-round RT-PCR of the TCR CDR3. TCRdb fed the multiplex PCR reads into MiXCR, producing one record per CDR3 protein. This table holds a few hundred thousand distinct CDR3 sequences, about 13% found once. Uncontrolled infections, other autoimmune diseases, pregnancy or lactation led to exclusion of patients. PBMCs were collected from an approximately 9.3 ml volume of fresh peripheral blood.

V is TRBV20-1 and J is TRBJ2-5, with 15 bases identical to TRBD2. Sequenced sample: blood. The receptor was derived from a woman younger than 30 with Graves' hyperthyroidism. The CDR3 reads CSAKRGLAGGEETQYF. The CDR3 coding sequence is TGCAGTGCTAAACGGGGACTAGCGGGAGGAGAAGAGACCCAGTACTTC.